Following are 31 T cell receptor beta chains from one sample sequenced in a study of lymphopenia after photon versus proton radiotherapy. This table comes from immunoSEQ multiplex PCR, and its TCRdb copy is limited to in-frame clones, with some not included. Of about 29,000 clones listed, 87% are singletons. The starting material was peripheral blood, obtained from a patient treated with proton-based radiotherapy. Receptor source: a woman between 55 and 75 years old with cholangiocarcinoma. Some clones in this sample may be carry-over from other donors' samples.

The rearrangement uses TRBV4-1 and TRBJ1-3; no reliable D call. This CDR3 spans 17 amino acids. The germline V gene encodes CDR1 MGHRA and CDR2 YSYEKL. V was trimmed by 1 base and J by 0 bases, leaving 13 bases between them. CDR3 amino acids: CASSQARGSPSGNTIYF. In DNA form, the CDR3 reads TGCGCCAGCAGCCAAGCCCGAGGGTCACCCTCTGGAAACACCATATATTTT.

V and J are TRBV4-1 and TRBJ2-5; no firm D call. With 4 bases removed from V and 3 bases from J, the gap between germline ends came to 15 bases. The CDR3 sequence is 15 residues long. Germline-derived CDR1 and CDR2 are MGHRA and YSYEKL. This CDR3 is CASSRKSVGEETQYF. The DNA of the CDR3 is TGCGCCAGCAGCCGGAAGTCGGTGGGCGAAGAGACCCAGTACTTC.

The chain has TRBV5-1 and TRBJ1-3; 8 positions agree with TRBD1. V trimming: 3 bases; J trimming: 1 base; junction bases outside the gene matches: 3. The CDR3 contains 15 residues. Germline V gene lookup returns CDR1 SGHRS and CDR2 YFSETQ. CDR3 residues: CASSSRQGSGNTIYF. CDR3 sequence (DNA): TGCGCCAGCAGCTCAAGACAGGGGTCTGGAAACACCATATATTTT. Filled out from reference TRBV5-1 and TRBJ1-3, the complete variable domain reads KAGVTQTPRYLIKTRGQQVTLSCSPISGHRSVSWYQQTPGQGLQFLFEYFSETQRNKGNFPGRFSGRQFSNSRSEMNVSTLELGDSALYLCASSSRQGSGNTIYFGEGSWLTVV.

This clone was counted a single time. This rearrangement joins TRBV7-9 to TRBJ2-7; weak D call: TRBD2 (5 bases). Germline V gene data show CDR1 as SEHNR and CDR2 as FQNEAQ (reference sequence). CDR3 length: 13 amino acids. Trimming took off 6 bases at V and 0 bases at J, with 9 bases between the two ends. The DNA for the CDR3 is TGTGCCAGCAGTCCACTAGGCTCCTACGAGCAGTACTTC. This sequence encodes CASSPLGSYEQYF.

This rearrangement joins TRBV19 to TRBJ1-1, with D perhaps TRBD1 (5 bases). This CDR3 spans 14 amino acids. Germline V gene data show CDR1 as LNHDA and CDR2 as SQIVND (reference sequence). Trimming cost V 6 bases and J 1 base, with 12 bases left between them. This CDR3 is CASSRIDRNTEAFF. CDR3 coding DNA: TGTGCCAGTAGCCGCATCGACAGGAACACTGAAGCTTTCTTT. The full variable domain, rest sourced from reference TRBV19 and TRBJ1-1, is DGGITQSPKYLFRKEGQNVTLSCEQNLNHDAMYWYRQDPGQGLRLIYYSQIVNDFQKGDIAEGYSVSREKKESFPLTVTSAQKNPTAFYLCASSRIDRNTEAFFGQGTRLTVV.

This clone was detected once. The chain carries TRBV21-1 and TRBJ2-7; TRBD2 is taken as the D call from the table, unchecked against the DNA. TRBV21-1 is deemed a pseudogene. The CDR3 has 10 residues. In DNA form, the CDR3 reads TGTGCCAGCAGCTACTACGAGCAGTACTTC. This translates into CASSYYEQYF.

This clone was recorded once. This chain uses TRBV7-2 with TRBJ1-2; no firm D call. The V gene lost 6 bases and the J gene lost 3 bases, with 11 bases spanning the gap. This CDR3 spans 13 amino acids. From germline, CDR1 is SGHTA and CDR2 FQGNSA. This CDR3 reads CASSYRRDYGYTF. As DNA, the CDR3 is TGTGCCAGCAGTTATAGACGGGACTATGGCTACACCTTC.

In DNA form, the CDR3 reads TGCGCCAGCAGTCAATCTCTTACGACAGGGACCCAGCCCCAGCATTTT. This translates into CASSQSLTTGTQPQHF. The chain links TRBV23-1 to TRBJ1-5; 7 bases are shared with TRBD1. TRBV23-1 is an open reading frame, and its role is uncertain. Trimming at V came to 0 bases and at J to 7 bases, leaving 9 bases not matched to a gene. The CDR3 has 16 amino acids.

The rearrangement uses TRBV7-6 and TRBJ2-1; 9 positions agree with TRBD1. V lost 0 bases and J lost 3; bases outside the gene matches: 3. Germline V CDR1 and CDR2: SGHVS, FNYEAQ. There are 16 residues in the CDR3. CDR3 sequence (DNA): TGTGCCAGCAGCTTAGCGGGACAGGGTTTCTACAATGAGCAGTTCTTC. Translated: CASSLAGQGFYNEQFF.

V gene TRBV6-6 combines with J gene TRBJ1-2, with D perhaps matching TRBD1 (5 bases). The V gene's germline CDR1 is MNHNY and CDR2 SVGAGI (reference sequence). The CDR3 extends over 14 amino acids. With 3 bases removed from V and 8 bases from J, the gap between germline ends came to 16 bases. The CDR3 nucleotides read TGTGCCAGCAGTTATGTGGGACTGACTTCCGGCTACACCTTC. It encodes CASSYVGLTSGYTF.

This clone was counted only a few times. This chain joins TRBV2 and TRBJ1-2; tentatively, D is TRBD1 (6 bases). Trimming took 2 bases from V and 8 from J, leaving 12 bases between them. The CDR3 is 13 residues long. Germline loops: CDR1 SNHLY, CDR2 FYNNEI. The CDR3 spells CASSERTETGYTF. The CDR3 DNA reads as TGTGCCAGCAGTGAACGGACAGAAACAGGCTACACCTTC.

This chain connects TRBV5-1 to TRBJ1-1; TRBD1 matches at 8 bases. The V segment lost 1 base and the J segment 5 bases; nucleotides outside the gene matches: 7. Germline assignment: CDR1 SGHRS and CDR2 YFSETQ. The CDR3 is made up of 15 amino acids. In DNA, the CDR3 is TGCGCCAGCAGCTTGACGGGACAGGCGTCAACTGAAGCTTTCTTT. It specifies CASSLTGQASTEAFF.

This chain joins TRBV28 and TRBJ1-5; a weak D match, TRBD1 (6 bases). Germline V gene lookup returns CDR1 MDHEN and CDR2 SYDVKM. Trimming stripped 5 bases from V and 0 bases from J, with 11 bases between. CDR3 length: 15 residues. The CDR3 nucleotides read TGTGCCAGCAGTCGACAGGAGTATAGCAATCAGCCCCAGCATTTT. It translates to CASSRQEYSNQPQHF.

The rearrangement links TRBV5-5 to TRBJ1-2; D remains ambiguous. The germline CDR1 and CDR2 sequences are SGHKS and YYEKEE (reference sequence). This CDR3 contains 12 residues. V lost 3 bases to trimming and J lost 5 bases, with 8 bases between them. CDR3 coding DNA: TGTGCCAGCAGCTACAATACTTATGGCTACACCTTC. Protein sequence: CASSYNTYGYTF. Supplemented by reference TRBV5-5 and TRBJ1-2, the full variable domain reads DAGVTQSPTHLIKTRGQQVTLRCSPISGHKSVSWYQQVLGQGPQFIFQYYEKEERGRGNFPDRFSARQFPNYSSELNVNALLLGDSALYLCASSYNTYGYTFGSGTRLTVV.

The gene calls are TRBV4-1 and TRBJ1-1, with D perhaps matching TRBD1 (6 bases). Per the germline V gene, CDR1 is MGHRA and CDR2 is YSYEKL. This CDR3 comprises 16 residues. Trimming cost V 0 bases and J 1 base, with 12 bases left between them. The CDR3 coding sequence is TGCGCCAGCAGCCAAGATCGAGGCAGGGGGAACACTGAAGCTTTCTTT. Protein: CASSQDRGRGNTEAFF.

The chain couples TRBV6-1 to TRBJ2-5, with TRBD1 matching over 9 bases. This CDR3 comprises 13 residues. CDR1 and CDR2 from the germline V gene are MNHNS and SASEGT. V lost 6 bases and J lost 5; bases outside the gene matches: 4. The CDR3 region has the DNA TGTGCCAGCAGACGACAGGGGGTTGAGACCCAGTACTTC. Translating gives CASRRQGVETQYF.

V and J are TRBV7-9 and TRBJ1-3; no clear D gene. The CDR3 extends over 15 amino acids. Germline lookup yields CDR1 SEHNR and CDR2 FQNEAQ (reference sequence). Trimming took off 5 bases at V and 1 base at J, with 12 bases between the two ends. The CDR3 sequence: CASSPPGWSGNTIYF. The CDR3 DNA reads as TGTGCCAGCAGCCCTCCCGGGTGGTCTGGAAACACCATATATTTT.

V usage is TRBV2 and J usage is TRBJ2-5; D is unresolved. There are 12 residues in the CDR3. Deletions cut 4 bases from V and 0 bases from J, with 3 bases between. Germline CDR1 SNHLY, CDR2 FYNNEI. Written as DNA, the CDR3 is TGTGCCAGCAGTGTTCACCAAGAGACCCAGTACTTC. Translated: CASSVHQETQYF.

The chain combines TRBV5-4 with TRBJ2-7; 7 positions agree with TRBD1. The CDR3 contains 12 residues. The germline V gene encodes CDR1 SGHNT and CDR2 YYREEE (reference sequence). Trimming took 4 bases from V and 3 from J; bases not matched to a gene: 1. The CDR3 DNA sequence: TGTGCCAGCAGCCGGGACAGCTACGAGCAGTACTTC. This codes for CASSRDSYEQYF.

The chain is built from TRBV6-6 and TRBJ1-4; D perhaps matches TRBD1 (6 bases). Germline V gene sequence: CDR1 MNHNY, CDR2 SVGAGI (reference sequence). The CDR3 runs to 15 residues. V lost 2 bases and J 8 bases, leaving 15 bases between the germline ends. In DNA form, the CDR3 reads TGTGCCAGCAGTTACCCCAGGGGAAAGGAGGAAAAACTGTTTTTT. Translated, it gives CASSYPRGKEEKLFF.

This chain uses TRBV7-2 with TRBJ2-7; the D gene is possibly TRBD1 (5 bases). Trimming removed 0 bases from V and 7 bases from J, with 7 bases in between. Germline V CDR1 and CDR2: SGHTA, FQGNSA. The CDR3 has 12 residues. The CDR3 DNA reads as TGTGCCAGCAGCTTAGCCAGGGAAGAGCAGTACTTC. Amino acid sequence: CASSLAREEQYF.

The gene calls are TRBV6-5 and TRBJ2-1; TRBD1 aligns across 7 bases. Germline trimming cut 2 bases from V and 12 bases from J; bases unmatched to any gene: 4. CDR1 and CDR2 (germline): MNHEY, SVGAGI. This CDR3 contains 12 residues. The CDR3 region is CASSYQGDGQFF. CDR3 coding DNA: TGTGCCAGCAGTTACCAGGGGGACGGGCAGTTCTTC.

The chain uses TRBV11-3 and TRBJ2-1; TRBD2 agrees at 9 bases. V dropped 3 bases and J dropped 8; count of bases not matched to a gene: 8. This CDR3 has 15 residues. CDR1 SGHNT and CDR2 YENEEA come from the germline V gene. The CDR3 DNA sequence: TGTGCCAGCAGCTTGGAAGCGGGAGGCCGAGATGAGCAGTTCTTC. This encodes CASSLEAGGRDEQFF.

This clone came up once. The chain links TRBV19 to TRBJ2-7, with D tentatively TRBD2 (6 bases). The CDR3 sequence is 14 residues long. Trimming shortened V by 6 bases and J by 1 base, and 13 bases separated the two germline ends. The germline V gene encodes CDR1 LNHDA and CDR2 SQIVND (reference sequence). CDR3 protein: CASSYSGDSYEQYF. Written as DNA, the CDR3 is TGTGCCAGTAGCTATAGCGGTGATTCCTACGAGCAGTACTTC.

J is TRBJ2-5 and V is TRBV7-9; 9 bases line up with TRBD2. Germline CDR1 is SEHNR and CDR2 is FQNEAQ (reference sequence). The length of the CDR3 is 13 residues. Germline trimming cut 8 bases from V and 5 bases from J; bases unmatched to any gene: 6. CDR3 in amino acids: CASPSAGGETQYF. DNA for the CDR3: TGTGCCAGCCCCTCGGCGGGGGGGGAGACCCAGTACTTC.

The chain has TRBV27 and TRBJ1-1; possibly TRBD1 for D (5 bases). The CDR3 runs to 13 residues. Germline CDR1 MNHEY, CDR2 SMNVEV (reference sequence). Between the trimmed V and J ends, which lost 2 bases and 6 bases, there was a span of 10 bases. This CDR3 is CASSLGGGPEAFF. The CDR3 nucleotides read TGTGCCAGCAGTTTAGGGGGGGGACCTGAAGCTTTCTTT.

The gene calls are TRBV5-1 and TRBJ2-1; 15 nucleotides agree with TRBD2. V was pared by 4 bases and J by 0 bases, with 5 bases of the junction left unmatched. The germline V gene encodes CDR1 SGHRS and CDR2 YFSETQ. The length of the CDR3 is 18 residues. Here the CDR3 DNA reads TGCGCCAGCAGCCCGGGACTAGCGGGAGGTGGCTCCTACAATGAGCAGTTCTTC. This codes for CASSPGLAGGGSYNEQFF.

This clone was recorded only once. This chain joins TRBV18 and TRBJ2-3; 11 nucleotides match TRBD2. This CDR3 is 16 amino acids long. Germline values: CDR1 KGHSH, CDR2 LQKENI. The V gene end was trimmed by 5 bases and the J gene end by 3 bases; junction bases not matched to a gene: 7. The chain's CDR3 is CASSYTSGRGTDTQYF. CDR3 coding DNA: TGTGCCAGCTCATACACTAGCGGGAGAGGGACAGATACGCAGTATTTT.

The V gene is TRBV7-4, the J gene TRBJ2-1, with 12 bases identical to TRBD2. Trimming took 4 bases from V and 8 from J; bases not matched to a gene: 9. This CDR3 is 16 amino acids long. CDR1 is SGHVT, CDR2 SQSDAQ, per germline. The CDR3 sequence: CASSSLTSGGLDEQFF. Here the CDR3 DNA reads TGTGCCAGCAGCTCCCTGACTAGCGGGGGTTTGGATGAGCAGTTCTTC.

V usage is TRBV29-1 and J usage is TRBJ1-4; perhaps TRBD1 as D (5 bases). Germline V gene lookup returns CDR1 SQVTM and CDR2 ANQGSEA. The CDR3 runs 13 residues. V was cut by 6 bases and J by 6 bases, with 14 bases left in between. In nucleotides, the CDR3 is TGCAGCGTAACAGGTAGTAAGGATGAAAAACTGTTTTTT. It translates to CSVTGSKDEKLFF.

The V call is TRBV5-1, the J call TRBJ2-1, with unresolved D. The CDR3 sequence is 13 residues long. Germline CDR1 SGHRS, CDR2 YFSETQ. Trimming pared 2 bases from V and 10 bases from J, leaving 13 bases between. The CDR3 DNA is TGCGCCAGCAGCTTTTCCGGCAAAACCGAGCAGTTCTTC. The encoded protein is CASSFSGKTEQFF.